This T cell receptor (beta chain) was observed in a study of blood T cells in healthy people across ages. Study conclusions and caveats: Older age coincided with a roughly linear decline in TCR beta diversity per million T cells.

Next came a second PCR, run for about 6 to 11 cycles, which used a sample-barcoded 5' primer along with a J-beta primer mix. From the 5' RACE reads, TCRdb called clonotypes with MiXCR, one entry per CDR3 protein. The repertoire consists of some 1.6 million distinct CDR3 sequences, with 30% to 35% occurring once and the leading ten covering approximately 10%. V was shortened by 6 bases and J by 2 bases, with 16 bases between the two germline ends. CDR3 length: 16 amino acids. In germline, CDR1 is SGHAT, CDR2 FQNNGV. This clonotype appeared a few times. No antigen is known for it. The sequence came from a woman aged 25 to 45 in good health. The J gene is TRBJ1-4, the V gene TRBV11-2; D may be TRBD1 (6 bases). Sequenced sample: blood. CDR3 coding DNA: TGTGCCAGCAGGACCCTTTCGGGGGCGACTAATGAAAAACTGTTTTTT. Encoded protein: CASRTLSGATNEKLFF. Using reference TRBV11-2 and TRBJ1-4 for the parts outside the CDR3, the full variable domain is EAGVAQSPRYKIIEKRQSVAFWCNPISGHATLYWYQQILGQGPKLLIQFQNNGVVDDSQLPKDRFSAERLKGVDSTLKIQPAKLEDSAVYLCASRTLSGATNEKLFFGSGTQLSVL.